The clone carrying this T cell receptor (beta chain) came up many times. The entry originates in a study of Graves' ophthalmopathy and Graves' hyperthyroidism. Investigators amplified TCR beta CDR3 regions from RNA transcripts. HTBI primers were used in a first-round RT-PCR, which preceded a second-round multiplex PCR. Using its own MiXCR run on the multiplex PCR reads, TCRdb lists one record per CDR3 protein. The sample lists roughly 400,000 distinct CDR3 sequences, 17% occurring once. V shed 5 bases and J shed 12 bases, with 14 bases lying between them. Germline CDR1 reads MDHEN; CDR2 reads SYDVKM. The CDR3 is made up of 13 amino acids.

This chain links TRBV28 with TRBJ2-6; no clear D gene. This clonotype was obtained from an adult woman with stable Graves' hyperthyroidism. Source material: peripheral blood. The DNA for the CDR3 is TGTGCCAGCAGTACCTCCGACATTGGCGTCCTGACTTTC. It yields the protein CASSTSDIGVLTF. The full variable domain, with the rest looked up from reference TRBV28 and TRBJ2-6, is DVKVTQSSRYLVKRTGEKVFLECVQDMDHENMFWYRQDPGLGLRLIYFSYDVKMKEKGDIPEGYSVSREKKERFSLILESASTNQTSMYLCASSTSDIGVLTFGAGSRLTVL.